These 27 T cell receptor beta chains originate from one sample sequenced in a study of cytomegalovirus exposure and HLA in healthy donors. The PCR used 60 Vbeta and 13 Jbeta primers. Method: immunoSEQ multiplex PCR; TCRdb's copy keeps in-frame clones and lacks some. The sample lists more than 15,000 clones; approximately 70% were seen once. Sequences were obtained from PBMCs. The receptors here all came from a man younger than 30 in good health and CMV-seronegative.

This clone showed up just once. V gene TRBV7-9 combines with J gene TRBJ2-3, with D possibly TRBD2 on 6 matching bases. V lost 10 bases and J 1 base, leaving 18 bases between the germline ends. CDR1 is SEHNR and CDR2 is FQNEAQ in the germline V gene (reference sequence). This CDR3 comprises 15 residues. CDR3 region: CATDGGLGGTDTQYF. The CDR3 DNA is TGTGCCACCGACGGAGGGTTGGGGGGCACAGATACGCAGTATTTT. Complete variable domain (other parts from reference TRBV7-9 and TRBJ2-3): DTGVSQNPRHKITKRGQNVTFRCDPISEHNRLYWYRQTLGQGPEFLTYFQNEAQLEKSRLLSDRFSAERPKGSFSTLEIQRTEQGDSAMYLCATDGGLGGTDTQYFGPGTRLTVL.

The chain couples TRBV5-4 to TRBJ2-7, with D unresolved. Trimming left V 4 bases short and J 3 bases short, with 5 bases between. The germline CDR1 and CDR2 sequences are SGHNT and YYREEE (reference sequence). CDR3 length: 11 amino acids. The CDR3 reads CASSAGYEQYF. CDR3 nucleotide sequence: TGTGCCAGCAGCGCAGGCTACGAGCAGTACTTC. Based on the CDR3 plus reference TRBV5-4 and TRBJ2-7, the full variable domain is ETGVTQSPTHLIKTRGQQVTLRCSSQSGHNTVSWYQQALGQGPQFIFQYYREEENGRGNFPPRFSGLQFPNYSSELNVNALELDDSALYLCASSAGYEQYFGPGTRLTVT.

The chain recombines TRBV4-1 with TRBJ2-2; D gene ambiguous. This CDR3 has 13 amino acids. Germline V gene data show CDR1 as MGHRA and CDR2 as YSYEKL. V was trimmed by 0 bases and J by 6 bases, leaving 5 bases between them. The CDR3 reads CASSQDTAGELFF. DNA for the CDR3: TGCGCCAGCAGCCAAGATACGGCCGGGGAGCTGTTTTTT.

The rearrangement links TRBV30 to TRBJ1-6, with 7 nucleotides matching TRBD1. The ends lost 1 base at V and 10 bases at J; junction bases unmatched: 7. The CDR3 extends over 14 amino acids. Germline V gene data show CDR1 as GTSNPN and CDR2 as SVGIG (reference sequence). The CDR3 nucleotides are TGTGCCTGGAGTGAGGGGGCGGTACCCTCACCCCTCCACTTT. This sequence encodes CAWSEGAVPSPLHF.

The V and J genes are TRBV15 and TRBJ1-1; D might be TRBD1 (5 bases). Trimming shortened V by 1 base and J by 1 base, and 16 bases separated the two germline ends. The CDR3 has 17 residues. Germline V gene data show CDR1 as LNHNV and CDR2 as YYDKDF (reference sequence). CDR3 coding DNA: TGTGCCACCAGCAGAGTGGTGGGGCCCCTTGGGAACACTGAAGCTTTCTTT. Amino acids: CATSRVVGPLGNTEAFF.

Only one count was recorded for this clone. The rearrangement links TRBV30 to TRBJ1-1, with 9 bases lining up with TRBD1. Germline V lookup: CDR1 GTSNPN, CDR2 SVGIG (reference sequence). The CDR3 runs 13 residues. V was clipped by 7 bases and J by 10 bases; unmatched bases: 13. The CDR3 sequence is CASQTGGTSVAFF. The DNA for the CDR3 is TGTGCCTCCCAAACAGGGGGCACGTCAGTAGCTTTCTTT. The variable domain in full, with the rest retrieved from reference TRBV30 and TRBJ1-1, is SQTIHQWPATLVQPVGSPLSLECTVEGTSNPNLYWYRQAAGRGLQLLFYSVGIGQISSEVPQNLSASRPQDRQFILSSKKLLLSDSGFYLCASQTGGTSVAFFGQGTRLTVV.

This chain links TRBV29-1 with TRBJ1-3; a possible D gene is TRBD1 (6 bases). This CDR3 has 13 residues. Deletions cut 3 bases from V and 7 bases from J, with 13 bases between. CDR1 SQVTM and CDR2 ANQGSEA come from the germline V gene. CDR3 bases: TGCAGCGTTGAGACTGGGACAAGGAACACCATATATTTT. It yields the protein CSVETGTRNTIYF.

The V and J genes are TRBV6-1 and TRBJ1-6; 7 nucleotides agree with TRBD1. The CDR3 length is 15 residues. V shed 2 bases, J shed 8 bases, and the junction held 6 bases outside the gene matches. Germline V gene lookup returns CDR1 MNHNS and CDR2 SASEGT. CDR3 coding DNA: TGTGCCAGCAGTGAAAACCCGACAGGGCATTCACCCCTCCACTTT. Its translation is CASSENPTGHSPLHF.

V and J are TRBV20-1 and TRBJ1-2; D ambiguous. CDR1 DFQATT and CDR2 SNEGSKA come from the germline V gene (reference sequence). Trimming removed 8 bases at V and 2 bases at J, with 9 bases between. CDR3 size: 11 residues. CDR3 amino acids: CSSDTNYGYTF. The CDR3 coding sequence is TGCAGTTCAGACACAAACTATGGCTACACCTTC.

The CDR3 spells CASSLYPTAGITDTQYF. DNA of the CDR3: TGTGCCAGCAGCCTGTACCCTACAGCGGGGATCACAGATACGCAGTATTTT. The rearrangement uses TRBV4-2 and TRBJ2-3; TRBD2 matches at 7 bases. V gave up 4 bases and J gave up 2 bases; unmatched junction bases: 12. Germline lookup yields CDR1 LGHNA and CDR2 YNFKEQ. The CDR3 has 17 residues.

CDR3 in amino acids: CASTDAGDTEAFF. In nucleotides, the CDR3 is TGTGCCAGCACCGACGCGGGAGACACTGAAGCTTTCTTT. The chain links TRBV6-5 to TRBJ1-1; D is unresolved. Germline V gives CDR1 MNHEY, CDR2 SVGAGI. The V and J ends lost 7 bases and 3 bases respectively, with 12 bases between them. The CDR3 is 13 amino acids.

CDR3 coding DNA: TGTGCCTGGAGTCGCGACAGGCCGAGCAGCTACACCTTC. It encodes CAWSRDRPSSYTF. V and J are TRBV30 and TRBJ1-2; tentative D call: TRBD1 (6 bases). CDR3 size: 13 residues. Germline assignment: CDR1 GTSNPN and CDR2 SVGIG (reference sequence). The V gene lost 2 bases and the J gene lost 9 bases, with 16 bases spanning the gap.

The chain's CDR3 is CASSPWTGNYEQYF. Written as DNA, the CDR3 is TGTGCCAGCAGCCCTTGGACGGGGAACTACGAGCAGTACTTC. The chain couples TRBV7-9 to TRBJ2-7, with D perhaps TRBD2 (5 bases). V gave up 5 bases and J gave up 3 bases, with 14 bases separating them. The CDR3 totals 14 residues. Germline-derived CDR1 and CDR2 are SEHNR and FQNEAQ (reference sequence).

This chain connects TRBV29-1 to TRBJ2-7; the match to TRBD1 covers 7 bases. This CDR3 region has 11 residues. Looked up from germline, CDR1 is SQVTM and CDR2 is ANQGSEA. The ends lost 7 bases at V and 7 bases at J; junction bases unmatched: 7. The CDR3 nucleotides read TGCAGCGGGGGGACAGTGTGGGAGCAGTACTTC. Protein product: CSGGTVWEQYF.

V gene TRBV6-5 combines with J gene TRBJ2-3, with D perhaps matching TRBD1 (5 bases). CDR3 length equals 14 residues. The germline V gene has CDR1 MNHEY and CDR2 SVGAGI. V shed 0 bases and J shed 1 base, with 5 bases lying between them. The CDR3 DNA reads TGTGCCAGCAGTTACTCGACAGGCACAGATACGCAGTATTTT. Its translation is CASSYSTGTDTQYF.

CDR3 residues: CATRRPAEETQYF. The DNA of the CDR3 is TGTGCCACCAGGCGTCCAGCGGAAGAGACCCAGTACTTC. The J gene is TRBJ2-5, the V gene TRBV15; tentative D call: TRBD2 (5 bases). This CDR3 spans 13 amino acids. The germline gives CDR1 LNHNV, CDR2 YYDKDF (reference sequence). Trimming stripped 6 bases from V and 3 bases from J, with 11 bases between.

The chain employs TRBV13 and TRBJ1-2, with D perhaps TRBD1 (6 bases). Looked up from germline, CDR1 is PRHDT and CDR2 is FYEKMQ (reference sequence). CDR3 length: 14 amino acids. V lost 4 bases to trimming and J lost 4 bases, with 13 bases between them. The CDR3 is CASSSETGTYGYTF. The CDR3 coding sequence is TGTGCCAGCAGCTCGGAAACAGGGACCTATGGCTACACCTTC.

The chain employs TRBV29-1 and TRBJ2-7, with D maybe TRBD2 (6 bases). Trimming pared 6 bases from V and 3 bases from J, leaving 12 bases between. Germline CDR1 and CDR2: SQVTM and ANQGSEA. The CDR3 is 12 residues long. CDR3 DNA: TGCAGCGTACTGGGCGGGATCTACGAGCAGTACTTC. The encoded protein is CSVLGGIYEQYF.

The chain has TRBV29-1 and TRBJ1-2, with D unresolved. V was cut by 4 bases and J by 4 bases, with 7 bases left in between. Germline lookup yields CDR1 SQVTM and CDR2 ANQGSEA. This CDR3 region has 11 residues. CDR3 bases: TGCAGCGTTGGAGGGCTCTATGGCTACACCTTC. Translated: CSVGGLYGYTF.

The V and J genes are TRBV4-3 and TRBJ2-7, with 11 nucleotides matching TRBD1. Germline V gene lookup returns CDR1 LGHNA and CDR2 YSLEER. After removal of 4 bases from V and 2 bases from J, the junction contained 10 bases not matched to a gene. The CDR3 covers 17 residues. For the CDR3, the DNA is TGCGCCAGCAGCCCCACAAAGTCGGGACAGGGGGCCTACGAGCAGTACTTC. It codes for CASSPTKSGQGAYEQYF.

This clone was found a few times. This chain uses TRBV4-3 with TRBJ2-6; D is ambiguous. V was pared by 4 bases and J by 0 bases, with 13 bases between. Germline assignment: CDR1 LGHNA and CDR2 YSLEER. The CDR3 sequence is 17 residues long. CDR3 region: CASSPSYASSGANVLTF. CDR3 bases: TGCGCCAGCAGCCCATCCTATGCCTCCTCTGGGGCCAACGTCCTGACTTTC.

DNA for the CDR3: TGTGCCAGCAGCGTAGAGCCCGCCGGGCGGGGGGATTATGAGCAGTTCTTC. It yields the protein CASSVEPAGRGDYEQFF. J is TRBJ2-1 and V is TRBV9; 8 bases are shared with TRBD2. This CDR3 comprises 17 residues. The V gene end was trimmed by 0 bases and the J gene end by 8 bases; junction bases not matched to a gene: 13. Germline CDR1 and CDR2: SGDLS and YYNGEE.

V usage is TRBV30 and J usage is TRBJ1-5, with D hard to call. This CDR3 region has 13 residues. Germline CDR1 reads GTSNPN; CDR2 reads SVGIG (reference sequence). Trimming pared 2 bases from V and 0 bases from J, leaving 5 bases between. The CDR3 region is CAWSRSSNQPQHF. The DNA for the CDR3 is TGTGCCTGGAGTCGGAGTAGCAATCAGCCCCAGCATTTT.

V is TRBV30 and J is TRBJ2-1; the D gene is possibly TRBD2 (7 bases). The CDR3 sequence is 15 residues long. Germline CDR1 is GTSNPN and CDR2 is SVGIG (reference sequence). V was pared by 2 bases and J by 9 bases, with 20 bases between. The CDR3 spells CAWSRVGGAHSEQFF. CDR3 in DNA: TGTGCCTGGAGTCGGGTAGGGGGGGCGCATAGTGAGCAGTTCTTC.

This chain links TRBV7-2 with TRBJ2-5; D is uncertain. Germline CDR1 and CDR2: SGHTA and FQGNSA. This CDR3 has 11 amino acids. With 1 base removed from V and 9 bases from J, the gap between germline ends came to 6 bases. CDR3 in DNA: TGTGCCAGCAGCTTAGGGTCGGCCCAGTACTTC. It specifies CASSLGSAQYF. The whole variable domain, filled in from reference TRBV7-2 and TRBJ2-5, reads GAGVSQSPSNKVTEKGKDVELRCDPISGHTALYWYRQSLGQGLEFLIYFQGNSAPDKSGLPSDRFSAERTGGSVSTLTIQRTQQEDSAVYLCASSLGSAQYFGPGTRLLVL.

This chain joins TRBV6-1 and TRBJ1-2; 8 nucleotides line up with TRBD1. The germline V gene has CDR1 MNHNS and CDR2 SASEGT. With 3 bases clipped from V and 3 bases from J, the junction kept 6 bases outside the gene matches. The CDR3 covers 15 residues. CDR3 protein: CASSDWAGGHYGYTF. The CDR3 bases are TGTGCCAGCAGTGATTGGGCAGGGGGCCACTATGGCTACACCTTC.

The V call is TRBV19, the J call TRBJ1-2, with D possibly being TRBD1 (6 bases). The ends were cut back, 7 bases at V and 4 bases at J, with 16 bases in the middle. Germline-derived CDR1 and CDR2 are LNHDA and SQIVND (reference sequence). This CDR3 is 14 amino acids long. The CDR3 bases are TGTGCCAGTAATCCGGACAGAGGGCTCTATGGCTACACCTTC. Translation gives CASNPDRGLYGYTF. Supplemented by reference TRBV19 and TRBJ1-2, the full variable domain reads DGGITQSPKYLFRKEGQNVTLSCEQNLNHDAMYWYRQDPGQGLRLIYYSQIVNDFQKGDIAEGYSVSREKKESFPLTVTSAQKNPTAFYLCASNPDRGLYGYTFGSGTRLTVV.